The entry below gives a single T cell receptor beta chain sequence along with its context. Antigen unknown. The primer mix had 60 Vbeta and 13 Jbeta primers. Profiled with immunoSEQ multiplex PCR; TCRdb holds only in-frame clones, not every one. The table has some 240,000 clones, more than 75% seen once. CDR3 length equals 14 residues. The sample belongs to a study of cytomegalovirus exposure and HLA in healthy donors. Broader study findings: Altogether, some 170 TCR beta chains were recorded as cytomegalovirus-associated. Excluded: some indistinguishable V segments such as TRBV6-2 and TRBV6-3.

The J gene is TRBJ2-7, the V gene TRBV21-1; the table's TRBD1 call for D was not verified on the DNA. TRBV21-1 counts as a pseudogene. The receptor's source is a male donor in good health and CMV-seronegative. The sequencing input was PBMCs. CDR3 in amino acids: CASSNRGQKYEQYF. CDR3 nucleotides: TGTGCCAGCAGCAATAGGGGGCAGAAGTACGAGCAGTACTTC.